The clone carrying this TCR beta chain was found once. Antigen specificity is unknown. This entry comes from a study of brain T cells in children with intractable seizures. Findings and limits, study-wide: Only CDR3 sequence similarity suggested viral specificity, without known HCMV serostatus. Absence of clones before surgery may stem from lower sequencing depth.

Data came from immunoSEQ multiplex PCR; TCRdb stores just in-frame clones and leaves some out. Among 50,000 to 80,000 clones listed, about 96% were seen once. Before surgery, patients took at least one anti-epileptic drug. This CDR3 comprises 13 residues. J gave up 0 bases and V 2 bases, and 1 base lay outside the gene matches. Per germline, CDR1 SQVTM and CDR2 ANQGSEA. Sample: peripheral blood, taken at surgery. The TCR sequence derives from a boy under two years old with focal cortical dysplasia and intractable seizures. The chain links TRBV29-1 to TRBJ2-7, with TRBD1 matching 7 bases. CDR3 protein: CSVERTGSYEQYF. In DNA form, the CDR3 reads TGCAGCGTTGAAAGGACAGGCTCCTACGAGCAGTACTTC.